This T cell receptor beta chain was observed in a study of cytotoxic CD8 clonotypes in ibrutinib-treated CLL. Study summary: After treatment lasting a median roughly 13 months, range 6 to 36, response samples were collected. Samples averaged approximately 250,000 productive templates and more than 85,000 productive rearrangements.

Deep sequencing aimed at 1 in 200,000 to 1 in 1 million T cells' resolution. TCRdb's table, derived via immunoSEQ multiplex PCR, lists solely in-frame clones and lacks some. The sample consists of tens of thousands of clones, around half of them appearing once. With 3 bases removed from V and 7 bases from J, the gap between germline ends came to 12 bases. Germline V gene lookup returns CDR1 SGHTA and CDR2 FQGNSA. This CDR3 has 13 amino acids. The material sequenced was PBMCs, taken after 12 months of ibrutinib treatment. This rearrangement joins TRBV7-2 to TRBJ1-2; D may be TRBD1 (5 bases). This TCR derives from a human donor with chronic lymphocytic leukemia. CDR3 coding DNA: TGTGCCAGCAGCTTGGGGGTGGTTGGTGGCTACACCTTC. The encoded protein is CASSLGVVGGYTF. The full variable domain, rest sourced from reference TRBV7-2 and TRBJ1-2, is GAGVSQSPSNKVTEKGKDVELRCDPISGHTALYWYRQSLGQGLEFLIYFQGNSAPDKSGLPSDRFSAERTGGSVSTLTIQRTQQEDSAVYLCASSLGVVGGYTFGSGTRLTVV.